This TCR beta chain was sequenced for a study of blood T cells in healthy people across ages. Study results and limitations: PBMCs went unsorted, and a conclusive naive versus antigen-experienced comparison was therefore prevented.

This clonotype was detected only once. Antigen unknown. With a J-beta primer mix and a sample-barcoded 5' primer, a second PCR ran roughly 6 to 11 cycles. Every cDNA was tagged by a template-switch adaptor with 12 random nucleotides. Samples each returned at least 3 million CDR3-containing paired-end reads. MiXCR, run by TCRdb on the 5' RACE reads, gives a single entry per CDR3 protein. The sample has approximately 730,000 distinct CDR3 sequences, approximately 55% seen once. Trimming removed 0 bases at V and 8 bases at J, with 16 bases between. CDR1 is SQVTM and CDR2 is ANQGSEA in the germline V gene. CDR3 length equals 14 residues. Total RNA extraction produced at least 5.5 micrograms (per sample) for the study.

The receptor comes from a man of 80 years or more in good health. Material: blood. V gene TRBV29-1 combines with J gene TRBJ1-2; D is perhaps TRBD1 (5 bases). The CDR3 reads CSVEEVGTFLGYTF. CDR3 DNA sequence: TGCAGCGTTGAAGAGGTGGGGACGTTCTTAGGCTACACCTTC.